This T cell receptor (beta chain) was captured in a study of shared clonotypes between healthy human individuals. Across the whole study: The study used three CD4 naive, three CD4 memory, two CD8 naive and one CD8 memory plate per donor.

J was trimmed by 8 bases and V by 6 bases; bases with no gene match: 15. There are 17 residues in the CDR3. Germline loops: CDR1 SEHNR, CDR2 FQNEAQ (reference sequence). Here immunoSEQ multiplex PCR was the method, and the copy in TCRdb shows in-frame clones only, minus some. The table has 2 million to 2.5 million clones, roughly 93% seen once. Sequenced: naive CD4+ T cells from PBMCs. Subset reported: CD45RA+ positively selected. The clonotype was recovered from a man between 18 and 35 years old in good health. Some clones in this sample may be carry-over from other donors' samples. V is TRBV7-9 and J is TRBJ1-4, with 10 bases that match TRBD1. The CDR3 spells CASRPTGQGKRLEKLFF. The CDR3 coding sequence is TGTGCCAGCAGACCAACGGGACAGGGGAAGAGACTGGAAAAACTGTTTTTT. Together with reference TRBV7-9 and TRBJ1-4, the CDR3 gives the full variable domain: DTGVSQNPRHKITKRGQNVTFRCDPISEHNRLYWYRQTLGQGPEFLTYFQNEAQLEKSRLLSDRFSAERPKGSFSTLEIQRTEQGDSAMYLCASRPTGQGKRLEKLFFGSGTQLSVL.